The T cell receptor (beta chain) described here comes from a study of regulatory T cells in long-lasting Graves disease. The TCR beta library used iRepertoire HTBI primers with Arm-PCR amplification of CDR3. A single record per CDR3 protein comes from TCRdb applying MiXCR to the multiplex PCR reads. The profile shows a few hundred thousand distinct CDR3 sequences, 23% of them singletons. The CDR3 covers 15 residues. Between the trimmed V and J ends, which lost 6 bases and 0 bases, there was a span of 12 bases. CDR1 and CDR2 (germline): SEHNR, FQNEAQ (reference sequence). Time point in this sample: persistent/refractory GD, antithyroid drugs over 5 years with positive TRAb. The TCR library was prepared using RNA isolated from PBMCs.

The J gene is TRBJ1-5, the V gene TRBV7-9; D is ambiguous. Source: peripheral blood mononuclear cells (PBMCs), taken when the disease was refractory, from a patient treated with antithyroid drugs. This sequence originates from a female donor with Graves disease. DNA for the CDR3: TGTGCCAGCAGTAGCGAAGGATATAGCAATCAGCCCCAGCATTTT. This gives the protein CASSSEGYSNQPQHF.